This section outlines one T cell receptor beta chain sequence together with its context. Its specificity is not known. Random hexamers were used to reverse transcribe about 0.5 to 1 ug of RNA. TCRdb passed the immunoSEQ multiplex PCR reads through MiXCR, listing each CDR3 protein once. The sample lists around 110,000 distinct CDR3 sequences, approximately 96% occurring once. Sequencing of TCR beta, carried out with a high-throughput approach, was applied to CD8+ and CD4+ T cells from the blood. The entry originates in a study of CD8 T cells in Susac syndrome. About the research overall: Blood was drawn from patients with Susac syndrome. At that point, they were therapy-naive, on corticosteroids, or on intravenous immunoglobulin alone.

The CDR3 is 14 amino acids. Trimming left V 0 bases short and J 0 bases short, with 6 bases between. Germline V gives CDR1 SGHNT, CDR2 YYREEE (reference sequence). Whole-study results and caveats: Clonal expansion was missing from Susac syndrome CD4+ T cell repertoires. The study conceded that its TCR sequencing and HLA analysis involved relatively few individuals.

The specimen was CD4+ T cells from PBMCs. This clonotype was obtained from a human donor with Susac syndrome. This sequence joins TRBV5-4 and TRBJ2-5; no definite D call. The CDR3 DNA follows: TGTGCCAGCAGCTTGGTAGACTACCAAGAGACCCAGTACTTC. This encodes CASSLVDYQETQYF. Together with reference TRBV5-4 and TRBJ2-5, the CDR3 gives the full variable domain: ETGVTQSPTHLIKTRGQQVTLRCSSQSGHNTVSWYQQALGQGPQFIFQYYREEENGRGNFPPRFSGLQFPNYSSELNVNALELDDSALYLCASSLVDYQETQYFGPGTRLLVL.